The subject of this entry is one T cell receptor (beta chain). In its sample, this clonotype was seen a few times. Its cognate antigen has yet to be identified. No clone much larger than this one lies a single base away; base qualities are absent. In the paper's terms, the time point label means: patch test 2, 6 weeks after DPC sensitization. The label giving this sample's treatment or condition can be read as: therapeutic diphenylcyclopropenone sensitization with weekly scalp DPC. At each patch-test visit, blood was drawn before the patch test was applied. To be eligible, patients had to be aged 18 to 70, diagnosed with alopecia and judged suitable for DPC therapy, while pregnant patients were excluded. Total RNA was extracted from unfractionated whole blood that had been collected in Tempus Blood RNA tubes. The record originates from a study of human T cells and chemical hapten exposure (dated by TCRdb to the early 2020s). Describing the broader study: For sensitization, 2% DPC in acetone was applied to a roughly 2 cm by roughly 2 cm area of upper inner arm skin. Throughout the study period of 20 to 30 weeks, patients also received therapeutic DPC doses to the scalp every week. Libraries were combined into a pool for sequencing, and differences in TCR yield between samples came mainly from small differences in library volumes within the pool. The study tracked peripheral blood TCR repertoire changes in vivo during primary and secondary sensitization to the hapten diphenylcyclopropenone (DPC) in alopecia patients. Patch testing was done on the upper back using Finn chambers containing 0.01% DPC, and results were scored after 6 days according to International Contact Dermatitis Research Group standards. Roughly 30 alopecia patients gave blood for TCR sequencing at one to four time points (pre-sensitization, 2, 6 and 24 weeks). Blood samples were taken from patients before sensitization (week 0) and at 2, 6 and about 24 weeks after DPC sensitization. The patient cohort, mostly female, included alopecia areata with under or over 50% scalp involvement, alopecia totalis and alopecia universalis.

The library was prepared using RACE. TCRdb shows the sequencer as NextSeq 500. During library preparation, unique molecular identifiers were attached to individual cDNA molecules so that TCRs could be counted quantitatively and reproducibly. From each blood RNA sample, both TCR alpha and TCR beta chains were sequenced. As for how the authors treated the data: The median number of TCRs per sample was 95,638, ranging from about 23,224 to 690,600. The Decombinator software suite was used to annotate V, J and CDR3 in the TCR reads. To make PS versus PT1 abundance plots, every sample was subsampled to the same number of TCRs (28,000). TCRs were defined as expanded if absent before sensitization and observed at least eight times at the 2-week time point. TCRdb took the public reads, trimmed them with fastp at Q25, ran MiXCR for clone calling and kept in-frame beta chains. Each entry merges the rows of one CDR3 protein and shows their most common DNA and genes. The V and J calls were not made by the authors but by TCRdb's processing. Recorded for this sample are around 99,000 distinct CDR3 sequences; 8% to 13% of them occurred a single time. Less than 2.5% of the sample is taken by the ten largest.

What the research found in general, with its limitations: DPC sensitization did not change the number of TCRs with a frequency above 1 in 1000, and there was no evidence of changes in global repertoire structure. Patch test score was positively correlated with the number of PT1 expanded TCRs, with significance at thresholds 8, 16 and 32 but not at 4. All patients had alopecia, a presumed autoimmune disease, so their immune response might differ from that of healthy individuals. Repeated subsampling changed both the strength of the expansion versus patch-test correlation and the threshold at which that correlation became significant. Compared with pre-sensitization or healthy control sets, expanded TCRs formed significantly more large CDR3 similarity clusters, which is consistent with antigen-driven responses.

The sequencing here drew on whole blood, taken in connection with sensitization to the hapten diphenylcyclopropenone (DPC). The TCR was taken from a man aged 40-50 years with alopecia areata. Some clones in this sample may be carry-over from other donors' samples.

The CDR3 is CASSPRTRQVSEQYF. The DNA sequence is given as TGTGCCAGTAGCCCCCGGACACGCCAGGTCAGCGAGCAGTACTTC. The chain is assembled from TRBV19 and TRBJ2-7; matching of 5 bases hints at TRBD1 as the D gene. In the germline V gene (reference sequence), CDR1 corresponds to LNHDA and CDR2 to SQIVND. V is shortened by 6 bases, J by 6 bases, and the region joining them spans 21 bases. The CDR3 starts with the cysteine, ends with the phenylalanine, and has 15 residues. Only CDR3 DNA remains: 45 bases, in frame from the first base.